This TCR beta chain stems from a study of patients and donors after allogeneic stem cell transplantation. TCRdb redid the calling of the RT-PCR reads with MiXCR, one entry per CDR3 protein. The repertoire holds 150,000 to 200,000 distinct CDR3 sequences, approximately 25% seen once, with approximately 26% in the top ten. V lost 3 bases to trimming and J lost 0 bases, with 17 bases between them. The CDR3 loop spans 17 amino acids. The germline gives CDR1 DFQATT, CDR2 SNEGSKA (reference sequence). The sample was blood, either unsorted or a sorted T cell fraction (not recorded which). The TCR was taken from a human donor who was either an allogeneic HSCT recipient or a stem cell or donor lymphocyte infusion donor (not recorded which). It is not recorded whose cells these are; they may come from a transplant donor. V is TRBV20-1 and J is TRBJ2-2; perhaps TRBD2 as D (6 bases). CDR3 nucleotides: TGCAGTGCTAGGATGTCCGGGGGAAACGCGAACACCGGGGAGCTGTTTTTT. Protein sequence: CSARMSGGNANTGELFF.